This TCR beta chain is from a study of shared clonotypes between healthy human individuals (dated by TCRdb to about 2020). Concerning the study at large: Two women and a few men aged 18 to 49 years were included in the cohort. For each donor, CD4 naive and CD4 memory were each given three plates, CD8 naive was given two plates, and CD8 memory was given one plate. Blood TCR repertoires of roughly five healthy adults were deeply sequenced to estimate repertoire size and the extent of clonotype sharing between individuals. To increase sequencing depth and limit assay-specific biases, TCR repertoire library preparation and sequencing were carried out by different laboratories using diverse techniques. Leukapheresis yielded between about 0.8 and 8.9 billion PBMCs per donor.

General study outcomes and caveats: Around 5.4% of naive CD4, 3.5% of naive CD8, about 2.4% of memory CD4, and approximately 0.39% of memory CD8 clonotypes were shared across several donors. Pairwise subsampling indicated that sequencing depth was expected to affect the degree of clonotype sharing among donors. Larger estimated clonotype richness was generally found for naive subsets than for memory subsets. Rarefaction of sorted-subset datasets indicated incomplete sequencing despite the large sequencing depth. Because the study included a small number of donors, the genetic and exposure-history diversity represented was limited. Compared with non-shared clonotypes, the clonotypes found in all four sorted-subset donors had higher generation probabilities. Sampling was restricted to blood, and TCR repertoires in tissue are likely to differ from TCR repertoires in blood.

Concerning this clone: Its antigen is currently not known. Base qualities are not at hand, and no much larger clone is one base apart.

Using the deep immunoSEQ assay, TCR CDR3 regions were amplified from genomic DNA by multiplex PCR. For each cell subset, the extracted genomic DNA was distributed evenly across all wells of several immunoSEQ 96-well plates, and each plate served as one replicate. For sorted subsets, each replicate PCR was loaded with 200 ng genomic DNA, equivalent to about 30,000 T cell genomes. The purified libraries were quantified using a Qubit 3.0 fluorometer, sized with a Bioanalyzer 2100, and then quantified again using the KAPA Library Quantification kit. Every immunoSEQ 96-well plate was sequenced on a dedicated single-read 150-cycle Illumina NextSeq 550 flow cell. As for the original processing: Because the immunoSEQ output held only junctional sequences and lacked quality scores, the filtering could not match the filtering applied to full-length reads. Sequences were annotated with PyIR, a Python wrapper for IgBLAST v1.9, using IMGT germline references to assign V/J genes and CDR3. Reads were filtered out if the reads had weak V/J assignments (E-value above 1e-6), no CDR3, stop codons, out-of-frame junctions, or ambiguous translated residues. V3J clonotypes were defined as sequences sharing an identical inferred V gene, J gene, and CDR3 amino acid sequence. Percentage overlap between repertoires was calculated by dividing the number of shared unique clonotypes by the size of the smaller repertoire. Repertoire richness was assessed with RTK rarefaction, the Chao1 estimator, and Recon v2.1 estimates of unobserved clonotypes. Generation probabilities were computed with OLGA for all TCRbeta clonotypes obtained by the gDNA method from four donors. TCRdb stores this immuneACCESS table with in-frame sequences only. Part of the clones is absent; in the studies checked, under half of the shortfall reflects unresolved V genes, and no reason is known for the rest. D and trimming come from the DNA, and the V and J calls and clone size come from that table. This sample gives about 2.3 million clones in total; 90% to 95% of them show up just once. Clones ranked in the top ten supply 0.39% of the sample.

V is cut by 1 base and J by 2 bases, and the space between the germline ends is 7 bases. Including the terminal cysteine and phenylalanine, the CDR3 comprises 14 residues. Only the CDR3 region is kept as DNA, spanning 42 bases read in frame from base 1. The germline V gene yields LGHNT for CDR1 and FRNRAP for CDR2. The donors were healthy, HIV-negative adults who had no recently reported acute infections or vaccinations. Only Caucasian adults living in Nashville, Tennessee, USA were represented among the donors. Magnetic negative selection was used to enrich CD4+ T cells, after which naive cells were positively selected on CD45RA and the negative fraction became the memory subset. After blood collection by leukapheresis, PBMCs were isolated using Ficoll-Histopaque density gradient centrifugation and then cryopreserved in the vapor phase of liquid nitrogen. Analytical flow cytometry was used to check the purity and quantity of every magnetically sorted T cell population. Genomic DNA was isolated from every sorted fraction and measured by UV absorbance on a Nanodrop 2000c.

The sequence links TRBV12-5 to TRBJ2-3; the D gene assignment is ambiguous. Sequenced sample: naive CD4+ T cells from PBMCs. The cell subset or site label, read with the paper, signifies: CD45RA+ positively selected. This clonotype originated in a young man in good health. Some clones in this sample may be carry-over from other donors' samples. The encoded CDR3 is CASGLGTDTDTQYF. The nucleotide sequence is TGTGCTAGTGGTTTGGGGACGGACACAGATACGCAGTATTTT. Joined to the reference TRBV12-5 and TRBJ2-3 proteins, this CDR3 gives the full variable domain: DARVTQTPRHKVTEMGQEVTMRCQPILGHNTVFWYRQTMMQGLELLAYFRNRAPLDDSGMPKDRFSAEMPDATLATLKIQPSEPRDSAVYFCASGLGTDTDTQYFGPGTRLTVL.